The present entry profiles one T cell receptor (beta chain) with its context. This sample was taken from a study of blood T cell repertoires in COVID-19. The germline gives CDR1 MGHDK, CDR2 SYGVNS. J gave up 8 bases and V 7 bases, and 7 bases lay outside the gene matches. CDR3 length: 14 residues. In the source study's methods: Amplification with reference gene primers provided the estimates of nucleated cell counts. Here immunoSEQ multiplex PCR was the method, and the copy in TCRdb shows in-frame clones only, minus some. That table is the source of V, J and clone size, and D and trimming were worked out from the DNA. The data hold approximately 150,000 clones, with almost 85% observed a single time.

The sequenced material came from peripheral blood. The source of this sequence is a human donor with acute or convalescent COVID-19. The donor label of this sample is uncertain. V is TRBV25-1 and J is TRBJ1-6, with 8 positions matching TRBD1. Here the CDR3 reads CASTRTGRDSPLHF. CDR3 bases: TGTGCCAGCACCCGGACAGGGAGGGATTCACCCCTCCACTTT.